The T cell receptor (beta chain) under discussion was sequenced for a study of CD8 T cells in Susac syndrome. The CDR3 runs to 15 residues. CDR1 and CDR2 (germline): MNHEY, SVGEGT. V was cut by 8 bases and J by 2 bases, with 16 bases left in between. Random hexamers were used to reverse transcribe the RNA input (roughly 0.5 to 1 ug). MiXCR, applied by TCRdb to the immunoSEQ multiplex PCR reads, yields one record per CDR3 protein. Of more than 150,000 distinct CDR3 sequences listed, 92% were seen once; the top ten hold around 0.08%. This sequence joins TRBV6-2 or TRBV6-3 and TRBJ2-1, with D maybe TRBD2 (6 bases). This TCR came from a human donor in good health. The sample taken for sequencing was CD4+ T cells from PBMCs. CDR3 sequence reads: CASARREYPYNEQFF. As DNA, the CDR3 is TGTGCCAGCGCCCGACGGGAGTACCCCTACAATGAGCAGTTCTTC.